A selection of T cell receptor beta chains follows, all from one sample in a study of cytomegalovirus exposure and HLA in healthy donors. Assay used: immunoSEQ multiplex PCR; TCRdb lists only in-frame clones, some missing. The table lists 45,000 to 60,000 clones. Sequencing was carried out using PBMCs. The source of these receptors is a woman aged 40 to 50 in good health and CMV-seronegative. Each CDR3 is given with its conserved first and last residue. Each record gives: D gene, V gene, J gene, CDR3 protein, CDR3 DNA. D genes are given only for firm matches.

>TRBD2|TRBV15|TRBJ2-2
CATTRKGGLAGASNTGELFF
TGTGCCACGACCAGAAAGGGGGGACTAGCGGGGGCCTCAAACACCGGGGAGCTGTTTTTT
>TRBD2|TRBV18|TRBJ2-7
CASSPMGGPSSYEQYF
TGTGCCAGCTCACCAATGGGAGGGCCGAGTTCCTACGAGCAGTACTTC
>TRBD1|TRBV19|TRBJ1-5
CASIKGRGVSNQPQHF
TGTGCCAGCATCAAAGGCAGGGGGGTTAGCAATCAGCCCCAGCATTTT
>NA|TRBV20-1|TRBJ2-7
CSASPVAEQYF
TGCAGTGCTAGCCCAGTAGCGGAGCAGTACTTC
>TRBD1|TRBV27|TRBJ1-5
CASSLTGGGYSNQPQHF
TGTGCCAGCAGTTTAACAGGGGGAGGGTATAGCAATCAGCCCCAGCATTTT
>NA|TRBV19|TRBJ2-5
CASTIRDGGETQYF
TGTGCCAGTACCATTCGCGACGGGGGAGAGACCCAGTACTTC
>TRBD1|TRBV10-3|TRBJ2-3
CAMGQNTDTQYF
TGTGCCATGGGACAGAACACAGATACGCAGTATTTT
>TRBD1|TRBV29-1|TRBJ1-1
CSVLRAGGSDTEDFF
TGCAGCGTTCTTAGGGCAGGGGGGTCAGACACTGAAGATTTCTTT
>NA|TRBV9|TRBJ1-5
CASSVGEAQPQHF
TGTGCCAGCAGCGTAGGTGAGGCCCAGCCCCAGCATTTT
>TRBD1|TRBV6-1|TRBJ1-4
CASSRDSFNEKLFF
TGTGCCAGCAGTAGGGACAGCTTTAATGAAAAACTGTTTTTT
>NA|TRBV11-2|TRBJ2-7
CASSYSSSYEQYF
TGTGCCAGCAGCTATTCCAGCTCCTACGAGCAGTACTTC
>NA|TRBV2|TRBJ2-7
CAHGAAYEQYF
TGTGCCCATGGGGCGGCGTACGAGCAGTACTTC
>NA|TRBV7-6|TRBJ2-5
CASSTGFSAETQYF
TGTGCCAGCAGCACCGGTTTCTCCGCTGAGACCCAGTACTTC
>NA|TRBV5-5|TRBJ1-2
CASSSGLSYGYTF
TGTGCCAGCAGCTCGGGACTGTCCTATGGCTACACCTTC
>NA|TRBV19|TRBJ1-3
CASSMRGTGNTIYF
TGTGCCAGTAGTATGAGAGGAACTGGAAACACCATATATTTT
>NA|TRBV7-6|TRBJ1-3
CASSPGDSGNTIYF
TGTGCCAGCAGCCCGGGGGACTCCGGAAACACCATATATTTT
>TRBD1|TRBV7-8|TRBJ1-1
CASSTGTGGATTAFF
TGTGCCAGCAGCACCGGGACAGGGGGCGCGACTACAGCTTTCTTT
>TRBD1|TRBV7-2|TRBJ2-3
CASNPMGQGPDTQYF
TGTGCCAGCAACCCCATGGGACAGGGCCCAGATACGCAGTATTTT
>NA|TRBV13|TRBJ2-7
CASSLGPFPNYEQYF
TGTGCCAGCAGCTTAGGCCCTTTTCCTAACTACGAGCAGTACTTC
>TRBD2|TRBV27|TRBJ2-5
CASSLLAGVLETQYF
TGTGCCAGCAGTTTACTAGCGGGAGTACTGGAGACCCAGTACTTC
>NA|TRBV4-3|TRBJ1-4
CASSQVAVNEKLFF
TGCGCCAGCAGCCAGGTGGCGGTCAATGAAAAACTGTTTTTT
>TRBD2|TRBV10-3|TRBJ2-5
CAIRGLAGEAETQYF
TGTGCCATCAGGGGGCTAGCGGGAGAGGCCGAGACCCAGTACTTC
>NA|TRBV7-9|TRBJ2-1
CASSLLFLSRGDYNEQFF
TGTGCCAGCAGCTTACTGTTTTTAAGTCGGGGAGATTACAATGAGCAGTTCTTC
>TRBD1|TRBV29-1|TRBJ2-7
CSVGGTGAGEQYF
TGCAGCGTTGGCGGGACAGGGGCTGGCGAGCAGTACTTC
>NA|TRBV28|TRBJ2-7
CASSFWEYEQYF
TGTGCCAGCAGTTTCTGGGAGTACGAGCAGTACTTC
>NA|TRBV29-1|TRBJ1-1
CSAVKSTMNTEAFF
TGCAGCGCCGTTAAAAGCACCATGAACACTGAAGCTTTCTTT
>NA|TRBV11-2|TRBJ1-5
CASSSGVEGQPQHF
TGTGCCAGCAGCTCCGGGGTCGAGGGCCAGCCCCAGCATTTT
>TRBD2|TRBV29-1|TRBJ2-3
CSVEAGVADTQYF
TGCAGCGTTGAGGCGGGGGTGGCAGATACGCAGTATTTT
>NA|TRBV4-2|TRBJ2-4
CASSQETGKNIQYF
TGTGCCAGCAGCCAAGAAACAGGGAAAAACATTCAGTACTTC